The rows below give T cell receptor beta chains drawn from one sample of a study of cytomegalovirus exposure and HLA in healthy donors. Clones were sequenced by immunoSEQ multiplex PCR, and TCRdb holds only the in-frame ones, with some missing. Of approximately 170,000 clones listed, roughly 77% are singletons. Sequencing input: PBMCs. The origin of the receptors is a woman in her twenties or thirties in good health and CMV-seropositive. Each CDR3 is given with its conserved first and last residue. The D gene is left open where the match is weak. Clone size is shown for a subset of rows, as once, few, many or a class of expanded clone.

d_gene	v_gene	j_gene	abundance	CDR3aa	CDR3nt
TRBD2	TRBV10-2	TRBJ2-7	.	CASRTSGSSYEQYF	TGCGCCAGCAGGACTAGCGGGAGCTCCTACGAGCAGTACTTC
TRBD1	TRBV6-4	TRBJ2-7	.	CASTGTGGSYEQYF	TGTGCCAGCACCGGGACAGGGGGCTCCTACGAGCAGTACTTC
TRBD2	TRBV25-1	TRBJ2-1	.	CASSAGLAGGNEQFF	TGTGCCAGCAGTGCTGGACTAGCGGGAGGTAATGAGCAGTTCTTC
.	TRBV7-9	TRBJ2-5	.	CASSSTSWRETQYF	TGTGCCAGCAGTTCTACTAGCTGGAGAGAGACCCAGTACTTC
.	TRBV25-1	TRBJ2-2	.	CASSEQETGELFF	TGTGCCAGCAGTGAACAAGAGACCGGGGAGCTGTTTTTT
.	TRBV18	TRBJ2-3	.	CASSPSKGNTDTQYF	TGTGCCAGCTCACCGTCCAAGGGGAATACAGATACGCAGTATTTT
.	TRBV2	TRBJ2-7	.	CASQGSSSYEQYF	TGTGCCAGCCAAGGGAGCAGCTCCTACGAGCAGTACTTC
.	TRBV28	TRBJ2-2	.	CASSSGTLNTGELFF	TGTGCCAGCAGTTCCGGGACACTAAACACCGGGGAGCTGTTTTTT
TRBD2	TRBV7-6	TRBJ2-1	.	CASSPPGRGYNEQFF	TGTGCCAGCAGCCCCCCGGGGCGGGGGTACAATGAGCAGTTCTTC
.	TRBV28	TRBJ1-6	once	CASTVNNSPLHF	TGTGCCAGCACAGTGAATAATTCACCCCTCCACTTT
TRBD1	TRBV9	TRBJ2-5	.	CASSVGRGLTQYF	TGTGCCAGCAGCGTTGGCAGGGGGCTGACCCAGTACTTC
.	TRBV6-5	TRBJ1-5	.	CASNGKLQVNQPQHF	TGTGCCAGCAACGGCAAGTTACAGGTCAATCAGCCCCAGCATTTT
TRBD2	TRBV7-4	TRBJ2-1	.	CASSPNRSGLAGASYNEQFF	TGTGCCAGCAGTCCTAACCGGTCGGGACTAGCGGGAGCAAGCTACAATGAGCAGTTCTTC
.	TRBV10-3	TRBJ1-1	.	CATILTLNTEAFF	TGTGCCACCATACTAACCCTGAACACTGAAGCTTTCTTT
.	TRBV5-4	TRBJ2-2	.	CASSFGEAGELFF	TGTGCCAGCAGCTTCGGGGAGGCCGGGGAGCTGTTTTTT
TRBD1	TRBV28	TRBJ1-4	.	CASSYLRTTGTNEKLFF	TGTGCCAGCAGTTACCTCCGAACGACAGGGACGAATGAAAAACTGTTTTTT
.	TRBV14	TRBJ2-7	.	CASSQVQGVAGQQSYEQYF	TGTGCCAGCAGCCAAGTTCAAGGGGTCGCGGGACAGCAATCCTACGAGCAGTACTTC
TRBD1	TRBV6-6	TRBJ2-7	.	CASTRDRASYEQYF	TGTGCCAGCACAAGAGACAGGGCCTCCTACGAGCAGTACTTC
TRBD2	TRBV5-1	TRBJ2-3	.	CASSLANASEREGSDTQYF	TGCGCCAGCAGCTTGGCCAACGCAAGCGAGCGGGAGGGCTCAGATACGCAGTATTTT
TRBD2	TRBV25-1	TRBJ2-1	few	CASSDPAGTGNEQFF	TGTGCCAGCAGTGATCCAGCGGGAACTGGAAATGAGCAGTTCTTC
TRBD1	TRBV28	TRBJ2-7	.	CASSYRGILSYEQYF	TGTGCCAGCAGCTACAGGGGAATCCTCTCCTACGAGCAGTACTTC
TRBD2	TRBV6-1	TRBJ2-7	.	CASTPGTSGTYEQYF	TGTGCCAGCACCCCCGGGACTAGCGGGACCTACGAGCAGTACTTC
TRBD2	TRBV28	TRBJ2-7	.	CASRTVLAGGPREQYF	TGTGCCAGCAGGACCGTTCTAGCGGGAGGGCCTAGGGAGCAGTACTTC
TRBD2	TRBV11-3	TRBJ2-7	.	CASRGAGGLNF	TGTGCCAGCAGGGGCGCGGGGGGCCTAAACTTC
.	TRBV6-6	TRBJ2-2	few	CASSATVSPGELFF	TGTGCCAGCAGTGCGACAGTTTCACCCGGGGAGCTGTTTTTT
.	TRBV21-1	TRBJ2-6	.	CASSKALSGRGAGANVLTF	TGTGCCAGCAGCAAAGCGCTAAGCGGGAGGGGGGCTGGGGCCAACGTCCTGACTTTC
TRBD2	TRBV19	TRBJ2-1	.	CASRIVSGGYNEQFF	TGTGCCAGTAGAATCGTTAGCGGGGGCTACAATGAGCAGTTCTTC
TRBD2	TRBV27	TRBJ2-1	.	CATQAGVEQFF	TGTGCCACGCAAGCGGGAGTTGAGCAGTTCTTC
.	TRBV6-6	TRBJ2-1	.	CASSPSSSRSYNEQFF	TGTGCCAGCAGTCCCTCGTCTAGCAGGTCCTACAATGAGCAGTTCTTC
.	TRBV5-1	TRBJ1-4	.	CASSSRDNEKLFF	TGCGCCAGCAGCAGCAGGGATAATGAAAAACTGTTTTTT
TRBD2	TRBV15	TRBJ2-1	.	CATRRLAGDGEQFF	TGTGCCACCAGAAGACTAGCGGGAGACGGTGAGCAGTTCTTC